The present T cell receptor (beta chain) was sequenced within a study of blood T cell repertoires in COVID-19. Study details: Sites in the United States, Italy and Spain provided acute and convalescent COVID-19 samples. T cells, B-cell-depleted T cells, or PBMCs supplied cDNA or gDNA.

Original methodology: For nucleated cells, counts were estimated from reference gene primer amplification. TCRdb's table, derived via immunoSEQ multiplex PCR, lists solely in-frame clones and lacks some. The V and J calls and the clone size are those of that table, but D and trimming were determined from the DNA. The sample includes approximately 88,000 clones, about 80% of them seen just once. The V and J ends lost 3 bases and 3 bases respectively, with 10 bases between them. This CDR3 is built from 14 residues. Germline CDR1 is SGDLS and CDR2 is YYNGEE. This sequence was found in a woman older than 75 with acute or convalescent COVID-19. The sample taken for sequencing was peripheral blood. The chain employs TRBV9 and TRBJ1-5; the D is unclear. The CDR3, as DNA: TGTGCCAGCAGCGCCAACAGTGTCAATCAGCCCCAGCATTTT. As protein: CASSANSVNQPQHF.